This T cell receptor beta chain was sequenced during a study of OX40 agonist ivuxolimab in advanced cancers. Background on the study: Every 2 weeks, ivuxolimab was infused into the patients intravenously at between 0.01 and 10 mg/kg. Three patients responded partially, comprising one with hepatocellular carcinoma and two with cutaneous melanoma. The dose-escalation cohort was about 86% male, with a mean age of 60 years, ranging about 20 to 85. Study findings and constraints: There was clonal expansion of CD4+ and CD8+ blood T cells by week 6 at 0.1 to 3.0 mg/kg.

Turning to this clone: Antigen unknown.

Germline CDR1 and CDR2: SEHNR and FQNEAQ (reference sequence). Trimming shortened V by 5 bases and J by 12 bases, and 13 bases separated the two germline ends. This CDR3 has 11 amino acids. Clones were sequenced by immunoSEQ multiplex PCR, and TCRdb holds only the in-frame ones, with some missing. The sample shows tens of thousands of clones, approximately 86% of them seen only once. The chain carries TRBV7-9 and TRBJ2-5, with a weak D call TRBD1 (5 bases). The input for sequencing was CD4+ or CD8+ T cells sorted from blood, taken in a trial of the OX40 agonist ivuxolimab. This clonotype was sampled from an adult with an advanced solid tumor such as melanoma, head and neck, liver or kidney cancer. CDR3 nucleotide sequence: TGTGCCAGCAGCCCAGGGCCGCGAAAGTACTTC. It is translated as CASSPGPRKYF.